The 12 T cell receptor beta chains presented below share a single source sample, sequenced in a study of post-analysis software for immune sequencing data. Study-wide results and limits: Patients used five TRBV segments, including TRBV5-6, TRBV5-1 and TRBV20-1, more often than controls.

No antigens are known for them. Libraries were made from TCR beta cDNA, and they carried unique molecular identifiers. TCRdb re-analysed the PCR reads in MiXCR, keeping a single row per CDR3 protein. Seen here are about 770,000 distinct CDR3 sequences, around 45% observed once, and the top ten hold roughly 5.2%. Material for sequencing was blood. The receptor source for this set is a girl aged 5-17 years with multiple sclerosis.

In its sample, this clonotype was seen a few times. This sequence joins TRBV29-1 and TRBJ2-3; 8 nucleotides align to TRBD1. This CDR3 is 12 amino acids long. Germline loops: CDR1 SQVTM, CDR2 ANQGSEA. Here the CDR3 DNA reads TGCAGGCGGACAGGGAACACAGATACGCAGTATTTT. It yields the protein CRRTGNTDTQYF.

In this sample, this clonotype turned up a few times. J is TRBJ2-5 and V is TRBV20-1; 9 nucleotides match TRBD1. V lost 4 bases to trimming and J lost 5 bases; unmatched junction nucleotides: 11. Germline CDR1 and CDR2: DFQATT and SNEGSKA (reference sequence). The CDR3 has 15 residues. In DNA, the CDR3 is TGCAGTGCTATAACCGGGACAGGGTTTGCGGAGACCCAGTACTTC. Translated: CSAITGTGFAETQYF.

The chain links TRBV10-3 to TRBJ2-7; D might be TRBD1 (6 bases). Germline CDR1 and CDR2: ENHRY and SYGVKD. Trimming took 4 bases from V and 0 from J, leaving 16 bases between them. CDR3 size: 16 residues. The CDR3 region has the DNA TGTGCCATCAGTGGGACCGAGACAGGAGCCTCCTACGAGCAGTACTTC. Translated, it gives CAISGTETGASYEQYF.

This clonotype was seen a handful of times. The CDR3 loop is CASSQDLLEATYGYTF. The CDR3 bases are TGCGCCAGCAGCCAAGATCTCTTGGAGGCAACCTATGGCTACACCTTC. The chain joins TRBV4-3 to TRBJ1-2, with D unclear. The germline gives CDR1 LGHNA, CDR2 YSLEER. Trimming shortened V by 0 bases and J by 4 bases, and 15 bases separated the two germline ends. The CDR3 runs 16 residues.

J is TRBJ2-1 and V is TRBV3-1, with 9 nucleotides matching TRBD2. This CDR3 spans 18 amino acids. Germline loops: CDR1 LGHDT, CDR2 YNNKEL (reference sequence). V lost 1 base to trimming and J lost 0 bases; unmatched junction nucleotides: 7. The CDR3 loop is CASSQAGLAATSYNEQFF. CDR3 DNA sequence: TGTGCCAGCAGCCAAGCGGGACTAGCCGCAACCTCCTACAATGAGCAGTTCTTC.

The rearrangement uses TRBV10-3 and TRBJ2-7, with 8 bases that match TRBD1. This CDR3 is built from 13 residues. Trimming cost V 6 bases and J 2 bases; bases outside gene matches: 3. The germline CDR1 and CDR2 sequences are ENHRY and SYGVKD. Written as DNA, the CDR3 is TGTGCCATCAGGGGACAGGCGGCCTACGAGCAGTACTTC. Amino acid sequence: CAIRGQAAYEQYF.

The genes are TRBV20-1 and TRBJ2-1; 9 bases align to TRBD2. CDR3 length: 15 residues. V shed 4 bases and J 6 bases; nucleotides not matched to a gene: 10. Germline CDR1 reads DFQATT; CDR2 reads SNEGSKA (reference sequence). The CDR3 sequence is CSATRGLAAPNEQFF. DNA for the CDR3: TGCAGTGCTACCCGGGGACTAGCCGCGCCCAATGAGCAGTTCTTC.

The genes are TRBV5-1 and TRBJ2-6; no reliable D call. This CDR3 spans 18 amino acids. V was pared by 0 bases and J by 0 bases, with 13 bases between. In germline, CDR1 is SGHRS, CDR2 YFSETQ. The CDR3 region has the DNA TGCGCCAGCAGCTTGGCCAGCTCTACGGTCTCTGGGGCCAACGTCCTGACTTTC. Translated: CASSLASSTVSGANVLTF.

In its sample, this clonotype was seen a few times. This chain joins TRBV2 and TRBJ1-1; no clear D. The V end lost 8 bases, the J end lost 4 bases, and 14 bases lay between the germline ends. The CDR3 is 13 amino acids. CDR1 and CDR2 from the germline V gene are SNHLY and FYNNEI. The CDR3, as DNA: TGTGCCAGCCGACTAGTGTTAGGCACTGAAGCTTTCTTT. This translates into CASRLVLGTEAFF.

The chain is built from TRBV20-1 and TRBJ2-7, with 9 bases lining up with TRBD1. The CDR3 spans 15 residues. Per the germline V gene, CDR1 is DFQATT and CDR2 is SNEGSKA (reference sequence). Trimming removed 3 bases from V and 3 bases from J; junction bases left unmatched: 9. Here the CDR3 DNA reads TGCAGTGCTAGGATACCACAGGGGGCGCTCTACGAGCAGTACTTC. Protein product: CSARIPQGALYEQYF.

The chain combines TRBV27 with TRBJ2-7; 8 bases match TRBD2. The CDR3 length is 18 residues. From germline, CDR1 is MNHEY and CDR2 SMNVEV (reference sequence). V shed 0 bases and J 0 bases; nucleotides not matched to a gene: 10. CDR3 nucleotide sequence: TGTGCCAGCAGTTTATCGAGGGTAGCGGGAACACACTCCTACGAGCAGTACTTC. Translating gives CASSLSRVAGTHSYEQYF.

This clonotype has just a few counts. The chain uses TRBV15 and TRBJ2-7; a weak D match, TRBD2 (7 bases). V was cut by 0 bases and J by 7 bases, with 19 bases left in between. Germline lookup yields CDR1 LNHNV and CDR2 YYDKDF (reference sequence). This CDR3 has 16 residues. The CDR3 DNA sequence: TGTGCCACCAGCAGAGATCGGGGGGCAGGCGCCGATGAGCAGTACTTC. It specifies CATSRDRGAGADEQYF.